Following are 26 T cell receptor beta chains from one sample sequenced in a study of blood T cells in healthy people across ages. Through a sample-barcoded 5' primer and a J-beta primer mix, a second PCR was run for roughly 6 to 11 cycles. MiXCR, run by TCRdb on the 5' RACE reads, gives a single entry per CDR3 protein. Of about 800,000 distinct CDR3 sequences in the sample, just under 25% were seen once. These same records also appear under a second study, on T cells of mothers and their children.

What was sequenced was blood. The source is a boy younger than 18 in good health.

V gene TRBV20-1 combines with J gene TRBJ2-7; 7 bases map to TRBD2. Germline V gene sequence: CDR1 DFQATT, CDR2 SNEGSKA (reference sequence). The trim removed 1 base at V and 3 bases at J, leaving 6 bases unmatched. The CDR3 is 14 amino acids. CDR3: CSARVLASIYEQYF. The CDR3 region has the DNA TGCAGTGCTAGAGTACTAGCGTCTATCTACGAGCAGTACTTC.

As for this clonotype: This may stem from a read error, because a much larger clone lies one nucleotide away. This chain links TRBV28 with TRBJ2-7, with TRBD1 identical over 7 bases. Germline V gene data show CDR1 as MDHEN and CDR2 as SYDVKM. The CDR3 contains 14 residues. The DNA of the CDR3 is TGTGTCAGCAGTTTCTTCAGGGGGACCTACGAGCAGTACTTC. Its protein is CVSSFFRGTYEQYF.

V usage is TRBV7-3 and J usage is TRBJ2-6, with D tentatively TRBD1 or TRBD2 (5 bases each). CDR3 size: 17 residues. Germline V gene sequence: CDR1 SGHTA, CDR2 FQGTGA. V dropped 0 bases and J dropped 0 bases, with 9 bases sitting between them. Written as DNA, the CDR3 is TGTGCCAGCAGCTTAACCGGGACCCCCTCTGGGGCCAACGTCCTGACTTTC. Protein sequence: CASSLTGTPSGANVLTF.

This clonotype was found a few times. This chain links TRBV7-9 with TRBJ2-7; weak D call: TRBD2 (6 bases). Trimming cost V 3 bases and J 5 bases, with 14 bases left between them. This CDR3 is built from 14 residues. Looked up from germline, CDR1 is SEHNR and CDR2 is FQNEAQ (reference sequence). This CDR3 is CASSLVGGTHEQYF. The CDR3 bases are TGTGCCAGCAGCTTGGTGGGGGGTACCCACGAGCAGTACTTC.

This clonotype was observed a handful of times. V is TRBV7-2 and J is TRBJ2-7; D is possibly TRBD1 (5 bases). The CDR3 spans 14 residues. Germline CDR1 and CDR2: SGHTA and FQGNSA. V was pared by 10 bases and J by 1 base, with 17 bases between. This CDR3 is CATKAGLGSYEQYF. The CDR3 coding sequence is TGTGCCACCAAAGCAGGGCTCGGATCCTACGAGCAGTACTTC. Using reference TRBV7-2 and TRBJ2-7 for the parts outside the CDR3, the full variable domain is GAGVSQSPSNKVTEKGKDVELRCDPISGHTALYWYRQSLGQGLEFLIYFQGNSAPDKSGLPSDRFSAERTGGSVSTLTIQRTQQEDSAVYLCATKAGLGSYEQYFGPGTRLTVT.

This chain connects TRBV5-6 to TRBJ2-3; 8 positions agree with TRBD1. J was trimmed by 6 bases and V by 3 bases; bases with no gene match: 9. In germline, CDR1 is SGHDT, CDR2 YYEEEE. The CDR3 is 15 amino acids. The CDR3: CASSSGQGLKDTQYF. Written as DNA, the CDR3 is TGTGCCAGCAGCTCAGGACAGGGCCTGAAGGATACGCAGTATTTT.

This clonotype was recorded once. The rearrangement joins TRBV6-6 to TRBJ2-4, with 7 bases lining up with TRBD1. The CDR3 consists of 13 residues. Germline-derived CDR1 and CDR2 are MNHNY and SVGAGI (reference sequence). J was trimmed by 6 bases and V by 11 bases; bases with no gene match: 10. CDR3 in amino acids: CAYSRGIGNIQYF. Here the CDR3 DNA reads TGTGCCTACTCCAGGGGGATCGGAAACATTCAGTACTTC.

The chain uses TRBV6-5 and TRBJ1-4; tentative D call: TRBD1 (5 bases). The CDR3 consists of 17 residues. Germline-derived CDR1 and CDR2 are MNHEY and SVGAGI. V was trimmed by 4 bases and J by 0 bases, leaving 15 bases between them. The CDR3 nucleotides read TGTGCCAGCAGTTTAAACAACGCAGGGACAACTAATGAAAAACTGTTTTTT. This translates into CASSLNNAGTTNEKLFF.

This clonotype was observed a handful of times. The chain combines TRBV5-1 with TRBJ2-1, with D uncertain. Germline CDR1 and CDR2: SGHRS and YFSETQ. V gave up 6 bases and J gave up 6 bases, with 10 bases separating them. The CDR3 is 12 residues long. The CDR3 DNA is TGCGCCAGCACCCACGGTCCCAATGAGCAGTTCTTC. Translated: CASTHGPNEQFF.

The V call is TRBV27, the J call TRBJ2-5; D may be TRBD2 (7 bases). The last part of the DNA fits TRBJ2-1 better; the J call may be wrong. Germline CDR1 MNHEY, CDR2 SMNVEV (reference sequence). This CDR3 comprises 13 residues. This chain's CDR3 is CASSLWGGGEQFF. The CDR3 nucleotides read TGTGCCAGCAGCCTATGGGGAGGGGGTGAGCAGTTCTTC.

This clonotype was recorded a few times. V is TRBV28 and J is TRBJ1-4; no definite D call. Trimming shortened V by 6 bases and J by 7 bases, and 12 bases separated the two germline ends. Germline CDR1 reads MDHEN; CDR2 reads SYDVKM. The CDR3 has 13 amino acids. The chain's CDR3 is CASRELEGEKLFF. In DNA form, the CDR3 reads TGTGCCAGCAGGGAGTTGGAAGGTGAAAAACTGTTTTTT.

The chain uses TRBV10-3 and TRBJ2-3; 7 bases map to TRBD1. V lost 10 bases, J lost 4 bases, and 11 bases stayed unmatched. This CDR3 contains 14 residues. CDR1 is ENHRY and CDR2 is SYGVKD in the germline V gene. The CDR3 loop reads CATMRQGVADTQYF. DNA for the CDR3: TGTGCCACTATGAGACAGGGAGTGGCAGATACGCAGTATTTT.

DNA for the CDR3: TGCAGTGCTAGGGGCGGAGGGGGACAGCCCCAGCATTTT. Its protein is CSARGGGGQPQHF. The chain has TRBV20-1 and TRBJ1-5; a possible D gene is TRBD1 (6 bases). V was pared by 3 bases and J by 7 bases, with 13 bases between. There are 13 residues in the CDR3. CDR1 is DFQATT and CDR2 is SNEGSKA in the germline V gene (reference sequence).

This clonotype was seen a few times. The chain links TRBV4-3 to TRBJ1-3; D remains ambiguous. CDR1 LGHNA and CDR2 YSLEER come from the germline V gene. Trimming pared 1 base from V and 0 bases from J, leaving 4 bases between. This CDR3 comprises 14 residues. CDR3 coding DNA: TGCGCCAGCAGCCAAGGGAACTCTGGAAACACCATATATTTT. Amino acids: CASSQGNSGNTIYF.

The chain carries TRBV6-2 or TRBV6-3 and TRBJ2-7; the D is unclear. This CDR3 is 16 amino acids long. CDR1 and CDR2 (germline): MNHEY, SVGEGT. V lost 7 bases and J lost 2, with 21 bases in between. CDR3 in amino acids: CASKGASDLPTYEQYF. DNA of the CDR3: TGTGCCAGCAAAGGCGCCTCGGACCTTCCAACCTACGAGCAGTACTTC.

This rearrangement joins TRBV7-9 to TRBJ2-3, with TRBD2 matching over 10 bases. The CDR3 runs to 16 residues. J lost 4 bases, V lost 1 base, and 5 bases had no gene match. CDR1 and CDR2 (germline): SEHNR, FQNEAQ (reference sequence). CDR3 amino acids: CASSLVLAGDPDTQYF. CDR3 DNA: TGTGCCAGCAGCTTAGTCCTAGCGGGAGATCCAGATACGCAGTATTTT.

V usage is TRBV29-1 and J usage is TRBJ2-2; 7 bases line up with TRBD1. This CDR3 region has 12 residues. After removal of 6 bases from V and 5 bases from J, the junction contained 3 bases not matched to a gene. CDR1 is SQVTM and CDR2 is ANQGSEA in the germline V gene. Written as DNA, the CDR3 is TGCAGCGTGGGACAGTTGACCGGGGAGCTGTTTTTT. As protein: CSVGQLTGELFF.

The rearrangement joins TRBV6-1 to TRBJ2-7, with D unclear. Trimming cost V 6 bases and J 3 bases, with 6 bases left between them. The CDR3 sequence is 11 residues long. Germline loops: CDR1 MNHNS, CDR2 SASEGT. CDR3 in amino acids: CASRSFYEQYF. CDR3 in DNA: TGTGCCAGCAGGAGCTTCTACGAGCAGTACTTC.

The rearrangement links TRBV5-1 to TRBJ1-1; TRBD1 matches 10 bases. Germline loops: CDR1 SGHRS, CDR2 YFSETQ. The CDR3 has 17 residues. With 4 bases clipped from V and 6 bases from J, the junction kept 15 bases outside the gene matches. This CDR3 is CASSVSRDRGREAEAFF. For the CDR3, the DNA is TGCGCCAGCAGCGTGTCCCGGGACAGGGGTAGAGAGGCTGAAGCTTTCTTT.

This clonotype has more than one count but fewer than ten. The chain joins TRBV25-1 to TRBJ2-3; D gene uncertain. V gave up 5 bases and J gave up 0 bases, with 9 bases separating them. CDR3 length: 14 residues. CDR1 is MGHDK, CDR2 SYGVNS, per germline. In DNA, the CDR3 is TGTGCCAGCAGTTTTCAGGCTAGCACAGATACGCAGTATTTT. It specifies CASSFQASTDTQYF.

This sequence joins TRBV7-2 and TRBJ1-2; a possible D gene is TRBD1 (5 bases). The V end was cut by 5 bases, the J end by 4 bases, with 11 bases between. Germline CDR1 is SGHTA and CDR2 is FQGNSA. This CDR3 has 13 residues. The CDR3 sequence: CASSHRDGYGYTF. The CDR3 bases are TGTGCCAGCAGCCACCGGGACGGCTATGGCTACACCTTC.

The chain has TRBV21-1 and TRBJ2-3. TRBV21-1 has pseudogene status. CDR3 length: 16 amino acids. CDR3 DNA sequence: TGTGCCAGCAGCAAAGGAGACGGTTCTAGCACAGATACGCAGTATTTT. Its protein product is CASSKGDGSSTDTQYF.

The rearrangement uses TRBV6-2 or TRBV6-3 and TRBJ2-7; 13 nucleotides match TRBD2. Germline CDR1 and CDR2: MNHEY and SVGEGT. Losses at the gene ends were 6 bases for V and 7 bases for J; bases not matched to a gene: 9. CDR3 length: 15 residues. The CDR3 protein is CASSVLAGGPEEQYF. CDR3 DNA sequence: TGTGCCAGCAGCGTACTAGCGGGAGGGCCGGAGGAGCAGTACTTC.

The chain carries TRBV3-1 and TRBJ2-2, with D unresolved. This CDR3 is built from 15 residues. V was trimmed by 1 base and J by 7 bases, leaving 13 bases between them. CDR1 is LGHDT and CDR2 is YNNKEL in the germline V gene (reference sequence). The DNA of the CDR3 is TGTGCCAGCAGCCAAGTTCAAAGGGTTCGCGGGGAGCTGTTTTTT. Protein sequence: CASSQVQRVRGELFF.

The gene calls are TRBV27 and TRBJ2-6, with TRBD1 matching 8 bases. Germline-derived CDR1 and CDR2 are MNHEY and SMNVEV (reference sequence). With 1 base clipped from V and 2 bases from J, the junction kept 10 bases outside the gene matches. This CDR3 spans 19 amino acids. CDR3 loop: CASSLLHDRGLTGANVLTF. CDR3 sequence (DNA): TGTGCCAGCAGTTTATTACACGACAGGGGACTTACTGGGGCCAACGTCCTGACTTTC.

The genes are TRBV3-1 and TRBJ2-1; 11 nucleotides align to TRBD2. Near its end, the DNA agrees better with TRBJ2-5, so the J call may be wrong. The CDR3 sequence is 16 residues long. Germline lookup yields CDR1 LGHDT and CDR2 YNNKEL (reference sequence). CDR3 protein: CASSQGSGGARETQYF. For the CDR3, the DNA is TGTGCCAGCAGCCAAGGTAGCGGGGGGGCCAGAGAGACCCAGTACTTC.